This note documents a single TCR beta chain sequence. The CDR3 end lies 3 residues beyond the end of the read and is filled in from the germline J gene. The data stem from a study of Tregs in tolerant kidney transplant recipients. Per germline, CDR1 SQVTM and CDR2 ANQGSEA. Trimming took 3 bases from V and 5 from J, leaving 7 bases between them. The CDR3 contains 11 residues. Libraries were prepared by immunoSEQ multiplex PCR; TCRdb keeps only in-frame clonotypes and omits some of them. The specimen's table records some 52,000 clones. The receptor comes from a human donor who received a combined kidney and bone marrow transplant. The sequencing used CD4+ T cells from blood, collected before the transplant. The chain employs TRBV29-1 and TRBJ1-2; D perhaps matches TRBD1 (5 bases). The CDR3 bases that were read are TGCAGCGTTGACAGGGATTATGGC. Encoded protein: CSVDRDYG. The entire CDR3 reads CSVDRDYGYTF.